This section outlines one T cell receptor (beta chain) sequence together with its context. Its matching antigen is unknown. The data stem from a study of T cell responses to AZD1222 COVID-19 vaccine. Study observations and caveats: Only after the peak T cell response were repertoires sampled. At baseline, just a handful of AZD1222 recipients tested seropositive.

Trimming removed 9 bases from V and 0 bases from J, with 6 bases in between. The germline gives CDR1 MNHEY, CDR2 SMNVEV (reference sequence). The CDR3 consists of 11 residues. Using immunoSEQ multiplex PCR, the repertoire was profiled, and TCRdb retains in-frame clones only, with some absent. This sample carries 140,000 to 150,000 clones, approximately 94% of them seen once, and the ten largest clones take 1.5% to 2%. This TCR came from an adult in good health. The chain couples TRBV27 to TRBJ2-7; maybe TRBD1 (5 bases). Specimen: peripheral blood, collected on day 0 of AZD1222 vaccination. The DNA for the CDR3 is TGTGCCAGTGGGGCCTCCTACGAGCAGTACTTC. Its protein is CASGASYEQYF.